This T cell receptor beta chain is from a study of blood T cells in healthy people across ages. The table lists this clonotype with many counts. The second PCR ran roughly 6 to 12 cycles with a sample-barcoded 5' primer and J-beta primers. TCRdb re-called the 5' RACE reads with MiXCR, one entry per CDR3 protein. The table records about 1.8 million distinct CDR3 sequences, around half of them present only once. The V end was cut by 4 bases, the J end by 5 bases, with 16 bases between. There are 14 residues in the CDR3. Germline V gives CDR1 SQVTM, CDR2 ANQGSEA. This chain links TRBV29-1 with TRBJ2-3; possibly TRBD2 for D (7 bases). This TCR was recovered from a middle-aged woman in good health. Input material: blood. For the CDR3, the DNA is TGCAGCGTTGTGGCGTTCGGGGGGCTAGATACGCAGTATTTT. Translated, it gives CSVVAFGGLDTQYF.